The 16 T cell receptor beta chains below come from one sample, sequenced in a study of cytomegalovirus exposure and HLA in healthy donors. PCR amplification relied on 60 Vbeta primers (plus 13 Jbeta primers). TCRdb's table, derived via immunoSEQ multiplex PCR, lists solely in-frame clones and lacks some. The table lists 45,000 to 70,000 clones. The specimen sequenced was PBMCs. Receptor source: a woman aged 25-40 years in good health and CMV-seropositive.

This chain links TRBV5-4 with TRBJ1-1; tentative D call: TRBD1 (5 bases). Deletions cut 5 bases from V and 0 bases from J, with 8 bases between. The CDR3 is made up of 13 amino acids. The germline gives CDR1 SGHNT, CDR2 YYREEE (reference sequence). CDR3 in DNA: TGTGCCAGCAGAAAGGGGATGAACACTGAAGCTTTCTTT. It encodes CASRKGMNTEAFF.

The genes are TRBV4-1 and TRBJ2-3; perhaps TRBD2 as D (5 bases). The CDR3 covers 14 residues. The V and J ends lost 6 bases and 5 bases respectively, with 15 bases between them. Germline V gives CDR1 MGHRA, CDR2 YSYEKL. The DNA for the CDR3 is TGCGCCAGCAGGCACACGGTACTAGGAGATACGCAGTATTTT. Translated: CASRHTVLGDTQYF.

As DNA, the CDR3 is TGTGCCTGGAGTGTAAATAACTACGAGCAGTACTTC. Residues: CAWSVNNYEQYF. V usage is TRBV30 and J usage is TRBJ2-7, with no clear D. With 0 bases removed from V and 3 bases from J, the gap between germline ends came to 6 bases. In germline, CDR1 is GTSNPN, CDR2 SVGIG (reference sequence). This CDR3 contains 12 residues.

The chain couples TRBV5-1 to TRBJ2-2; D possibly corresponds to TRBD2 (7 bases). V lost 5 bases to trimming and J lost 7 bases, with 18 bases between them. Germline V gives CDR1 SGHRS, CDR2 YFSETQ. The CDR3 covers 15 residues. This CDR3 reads CASRGGLAEIGELFF. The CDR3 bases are TGCGCCAGCAGGGGGGGCCTAGCGGAGATCGGGGAGCTGTTTTTT.

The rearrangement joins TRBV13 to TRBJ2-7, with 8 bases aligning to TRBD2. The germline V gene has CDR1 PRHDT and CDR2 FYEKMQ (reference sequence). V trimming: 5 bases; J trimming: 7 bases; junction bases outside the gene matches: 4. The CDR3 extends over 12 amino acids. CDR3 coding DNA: TGTGCCAGCAGCCCAGGGACTAGGGAGCAGTACTTC. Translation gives CASSPGTREQYF.

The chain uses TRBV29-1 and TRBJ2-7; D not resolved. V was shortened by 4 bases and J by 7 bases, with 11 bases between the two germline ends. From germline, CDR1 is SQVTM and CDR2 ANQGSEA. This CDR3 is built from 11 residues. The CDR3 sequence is CSVAEAVEQYF. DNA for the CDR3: TGCAGCGTTGCTGAGGCTGTTGAGCAGTACTTC.

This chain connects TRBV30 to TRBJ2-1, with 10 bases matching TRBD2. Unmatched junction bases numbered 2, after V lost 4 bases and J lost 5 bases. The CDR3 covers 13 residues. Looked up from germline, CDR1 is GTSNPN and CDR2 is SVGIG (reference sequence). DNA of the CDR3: TGTGCCTGGACTAGCGGGAGAGACAATGAGCAGTTCTTC. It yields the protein CAWTSGRDNEQFF. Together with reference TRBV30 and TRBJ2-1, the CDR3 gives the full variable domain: SQTIHQWPATLVQPVGSPLSLECTVEGTSNPNLYWYRQAAGRGLQLLFYSVGIGQISSEVPQNLSASRPQDRQFILSSKKLLLSDSGFYLCAWTSGRDNEQFFGPGTRLTVL.

The CDR3 reads CASSFPVSSNQPQHF. The CDR3 DNA is TGTGCCAGCAGTTTTCCTGTGAGCAGCAATCAGCCCCAGCATTTT. The rearrangement joins TRBV11-2 to TRBJ1-5; D gene ambiguous. V dropped 6 bases and J dropped 1 base, with 13 bases sitting between them. The CDR3 has 15 residues. CDR1 is SGHAT, CDR2 FQNNGV, per germline.

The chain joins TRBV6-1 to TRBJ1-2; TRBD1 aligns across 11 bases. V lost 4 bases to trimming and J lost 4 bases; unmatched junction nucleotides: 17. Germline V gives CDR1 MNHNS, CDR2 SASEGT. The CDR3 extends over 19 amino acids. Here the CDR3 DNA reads TGTGCCAGCAGTGCCCCGCAGCGGCCGGACAGGGGGCTTAGCTATGGCTACACCTTC. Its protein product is CASSAPQRPDRGLSYGYTF.

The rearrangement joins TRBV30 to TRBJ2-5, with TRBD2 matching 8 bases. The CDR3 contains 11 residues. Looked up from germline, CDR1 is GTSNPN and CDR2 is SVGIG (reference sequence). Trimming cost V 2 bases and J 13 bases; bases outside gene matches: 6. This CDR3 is CAWSSGTSRYF. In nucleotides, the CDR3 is TGTGCCTGGAGTTCCGGGACTAGTCGGTACTTC. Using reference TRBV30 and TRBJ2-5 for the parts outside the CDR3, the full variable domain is SQTIHQWPATLVQPVGSPLSLECTVEGTSNPNLYWYRQAAGRGLQLLFYSVGIGQISSEVPQNLSASRPQDRQFILSSKKLLLSDSGFYLCAWSSGTSRYFGPGTRLLVL.

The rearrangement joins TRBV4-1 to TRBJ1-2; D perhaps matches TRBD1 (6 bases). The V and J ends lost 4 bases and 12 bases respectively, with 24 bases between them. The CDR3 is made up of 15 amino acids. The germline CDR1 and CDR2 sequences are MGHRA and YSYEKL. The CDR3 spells CASSRSPLRGPLHTF. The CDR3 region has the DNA TGCGCCAGCAGCCGATCTCCTTTGCGGGGGCCCCTACACACCTTC.

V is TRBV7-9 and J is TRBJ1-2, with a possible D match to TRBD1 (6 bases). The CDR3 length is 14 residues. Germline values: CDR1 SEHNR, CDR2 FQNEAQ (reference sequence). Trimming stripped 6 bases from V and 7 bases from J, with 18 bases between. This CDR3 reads CASRLEAGVGGYTF. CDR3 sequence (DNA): TGTGCCAGCAGACTCGAGGCAGGGGTGGGTGGCTACACCTTC. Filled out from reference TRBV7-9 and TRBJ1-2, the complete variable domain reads DTGVSQNPRHKITKRGQNVTFRCDPISEHNRLYWYRQTLGQGPEFLTYFQNEAQLEKSRLLSDRFSAERPKGSFSTLEIQRTEQGDSAMYLCASRLEAGVGGYTFGSGTRLTVV.

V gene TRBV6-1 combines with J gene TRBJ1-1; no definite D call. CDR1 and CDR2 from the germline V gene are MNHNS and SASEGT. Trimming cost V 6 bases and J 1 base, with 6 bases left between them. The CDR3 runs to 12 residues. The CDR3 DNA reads TGTGCCAGCAGGGGCAGGAACACTGAAGCTTTCTTT. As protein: CASRGRNTEAFF.

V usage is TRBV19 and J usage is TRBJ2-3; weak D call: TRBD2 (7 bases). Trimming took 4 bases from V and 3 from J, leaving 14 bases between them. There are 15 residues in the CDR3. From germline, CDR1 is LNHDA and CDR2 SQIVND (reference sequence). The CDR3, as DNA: TGTGCCAGTAGTAATAGAGGGGGGGAAACAGATACGCAGTATTTT. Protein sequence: CASSNRGGETDTQYF.

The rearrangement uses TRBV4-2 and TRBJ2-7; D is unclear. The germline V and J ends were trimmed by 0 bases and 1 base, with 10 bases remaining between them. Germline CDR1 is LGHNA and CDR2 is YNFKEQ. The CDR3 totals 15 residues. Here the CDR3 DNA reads TGTGCCAGCAGCCAAGATCGGGTCGGATCCTACGAGCAGTACTTC. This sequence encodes CASSQDRVGSYEQYF.

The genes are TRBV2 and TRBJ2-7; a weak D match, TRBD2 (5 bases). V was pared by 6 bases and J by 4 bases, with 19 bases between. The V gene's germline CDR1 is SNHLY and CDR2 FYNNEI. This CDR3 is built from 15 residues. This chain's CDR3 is CASRSTPGEGYEQYF. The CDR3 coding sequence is TGTGCCAGCAGGTCAACTCCGGGTGAGGGTTACGAGCAGTACTTC.